This T cell receptor beta chain was observed in a study of T cell responses to AZD1222 COVID-19 vaccine. Across the study: Second-dose groups at about 4 or about 12 weeks were pooled. Study outcomes and limitations: In the spike-specific TCR repertoire, nearly half reportedly target unmutated variant regions. There were mostly white British donors and more females than males, and clonal diversity was possibly underestimated. Across spike, vaccine-associated CD4 TCRs were found, dominant at 160-218 and 743-854.

Germline values: CDR1 SGHRS, CDR2 YFSETQ. CDR3 length equals 13 residues. The junction had 1 base not matched to a gene; V was cut back by 3 bases and J by 3 bases. Of note for this clone: Its matching antigen is unknown.

Some clones are missing from TCRdb's copy, which holds only in-frame ones; the method was immunoSEQ multiplex PCR. This table holds 130,000 to 150,000 clones, roughly nine tenths found once. The sample here was peripheral blood, taken on day 0 of AZD1222 vaccination. This receptor was obtained from an adult in good health. The rearrangement uses TRBV5-1 and TRBJ2-7, with 9 nucleotides matching TRBD1. The CDR3 spells CASSWTGDYEQYF. In DNA, the CDR3 is TGCGCCAGCAGCTGGACAGGGGACTACGAGCAGTACTTC.